A selection of T cell receptor beta chains follows, all from one sample in a study of cytomegalovirus exposure and HLA in healthy donors. This table comes from immunoSEQ multiplex PCR, and its TCRdb copy is limited to in-frame clones, with some not included. The data hold about 130,000 clones, with 75% to 90% observed a single time. The specimen was PBMCs. The source is a man aged 18 to 30 in good health and CMV-seropositive. CDR3s include the opening cysteine and the closing phenylalanine or tryptophan. Fields, in order: clone size, V gene, J gene, D gene, CDR3 DNA, CDR3 protein. A D gene is named only where the DNA matches it firmly. Clone size appears in some rows only: once, few, many, or a class for an expanded clone.

>.|TRBV9|TRBJ2-7|TRBD1
TGTGCCAGCAGCGTAGAGGACAGGGGGATCTACGAGCAGTACTTC
CASSVEDRGIYEQYF
>few|TRBV30|TRBJ1-4|.
TGTGCCTGGAAAAGATTAAAGGGGGAAAAACTGTTTTTT
CAWKRLKGEKLFF
>.|TRBV30|TRBJ1-6|TRBD1
TGTGCCTGGAAGACAGGGGTGGATTCACCCCTCCACTTT
CAWKTGVDSPLHF
>.|TRBV28|TRBJ1-5|TRBD1
TGTGCCAGCAGTTTGGGGGACAGGGCCAATCAGCCCCAGCATTTT
CASSLGDRANQPQHF
>.|TRBV11-2|TRBJ1-4|TRBD1
TGTGCCAGCAGCAGGGACAGGGGTATGGAAAAACTGTTTTTT
CASSRDRGMEKLFF
>.|TRBV4-1|TRBJ2-7|.
TGCGCCAGCAGCCAGACACCTTACGAGCAGTACTTC
CASSQTPYEQYF
>few|TRBV6-6|TRBJ1-5|.
TGTGCCAGCAGCTACCCGAGGAATCAGCCCCAGCATTTT
CASSYPRNQPQHF
>.|TRBV6-5|TRBJ1-5|TRBD1
TGTGCCAGCAGTACGACAGGGACTCAGCCCCAGCATTTT
CASSTTGTQPQHF
>.|TRBV10-3|TRBJ2-3|TRBD2
TGTGCCATCAGAGGGACTAGCGGGGGCACAGATACGCAGTATTTT
CAIRGTSGGTDTQYF
>.|TRBV4-1|TRBJ1-1|.
TGCGCCAGCAGCCAAGGGAGTGCGGGGCTTGACACTGAAGCTTTCTTT
CASSQGSAGLDTEAFF
>.|TRBV13|TRBJ2-3|.
TGTGCCAGCAGCTTAGAAGGCCCTAGCGCAGATACGCAGTATTTT
CASSLEGPSADTQYF
>.|TRBV30|TRBJ1-6|TRBD1
TGTGCCTGGAGTACTACAGGGGTGTCACCCCTCCACTTT
CAWSTTGVSPLHF
>.|TRBV6-4|TRBJ2-1|TRBD2
TGTGCCAGCAGTGACCTCAGCGGGGGGGCGAGTAATGAGCAGTTCTTC
CASSDLSGGASNEQFF
>.|TRBV6-1|TRBJ1-3|.
TGTGCCAGCCTTGACAGGAGCTCTGGAAACACCATATATTTT
CASLDRSSGNTIYF
>.|TRBV30|TRBJ1-5|.
TGTGCCTGGAGTACCTTTTATGGCGGTAATCAGCCCCAGCATTTT
CAWSTFYGGNQPQHF
>.|TRBV5-1|TRBJ2-7|.
TGCGCCAGCAGCTTGGTTGGTCACAGGGCCTACGAGCAGTACTTC
CASSLVGHRAYEQYF
>.|TRBV28|TRBJ2-5|TRBD1
TGTGCCAGCAGTTGGACAGGGAGGGAGACCCAGTACTTC
CASSWTGRETQYF
>once|TRBV19|TRBJ1-5|.
TGTGCCAGTAGCTTTTCTGGCAATCAGCCCCAGCATTTT
CASSFSGNQPQHF
>.|TRBV29-1|TRBJ1-2|.
TGCAGCGTCCCCGGAGCTGGTGGCTACACCTTC
CSVPGAGGYTF
>.|TRBV2|TRBJ2-1|TRBD1
TGTGCCAGCGACCGGGACAGGGGTCATGAGCAGTTCTTC
CASDRDRGHEQFF
>once|TRBV27|TRBJ1-1|TRBD1
TGTGCCAGCAGTTTGCAGGGACAGGGGGCTGAAGCTTTCTTT
CASSLQGQGAEAFF
>.|TRBV28|TRBJ1-2|.
TGTGCCAGCAGTCCCAATTCAGGGTTCTATGGCTACACCTTC
CASSPNSGFYGYTF
>.|TRBV12-2|TRBJ1-2|.
TGTGCAAGTCGCTTTCCCCTTACAGGGGGCGCCGACTATGGCTACACCTTC
CASRFPLTGGADYGYTF
>once|TRBV5-1|TRBJ1-1|.
TGCGCCAGCAGCTTGGAGCGGGGTAGCACTGAAGCTTTCTTT
CASSLERGSTEAFF
>.|TRBV5-6|TRBJ2-2|TRBD1
TGTGCCAGCAGCTTGGACAGGGGGAGGACCGGGGAGCTGTTTTTT
CASSLDRGRTGELFF
>.|TRBV27|TRBJ2-7|TRBD1
TGTGCCAGCAGACGACAGGGGGCGCCGTGGGAGCAGTACTTC
CASRRQGAPWEQYF
>.|TRBV9|TRBJ2-7|TRBD1
TGTGCCAGCAGCGAGAGGACAGGGGGGGACGAGCAGTACTTC
CASSERTGGDEQYF
>.|TRBV6-5|TRBJ1-2|TRBD1
TGTGCCAGCACCAGGACAGGGGGTGGCTACACCTTC
CASTRTGGGYTF
>.|TRBV7-3|TRBJ2-7|TRBD2
TGTGCCAGCAGCTCGCGAGCGGGGTTGGGCTACGAGCAGTACTTC
CASSSRAGLGYEQYF
>.|TRBV7-6|TRBJ2-3|.
TGTGCCAGCAGCTTATCAGCGGTAACAGATACGCAGTATTTT
CASSLSAVTDTQYF
>.|TRBV19|TRBJ2-7|TRBD1
TGTGCCAGTAGTAGGACAGCCGGGACAGCCTACGAGCAGTACTTC
CASSRTAGTAYEQYF
>.|TRBV19|TRBJ2-1|.
TGTGCCAGTAGCATAGGGCCTCTCTCCTACAATGAGCAGTTCTTC
CASSIGPLSYNEQFF
>.|TRBV21-1|TRBJ2-1|.
TGTGCCAGCAGCTCTACTATAATCCACGGGGGGAGCTCCTACAATGAGCAGTTCTTC
CASSSTIIHGGSSYNEQFF
>.|TRBV5-1|TRBJ2-3|TRBD1
TGCGCCAGCAGCTTGATTGAGGGGACAGAAGATACGCAGTATTTT
CASSLIEGTEDTQYF
>.|TRBV6-5|TRBJ2-3|TRBD2
TGTGCCAGCAGAAAAAGCGGGGGGCCTGGAGATACGCAGTATTTT
CASRKSGGPGDTQYF
>.|TRBV4-2|TRBJ2-7|.
TGTGCCAGCAGCCCGGGAATGGATATTGGCGAGCAGTACTTC
CASSPGMDIGEQYF
>.|TRBV18|TRBJ1-1|.
TGTGCCAGCTCACCACTCCGGGGGGATGAAGCTTTCTTT
CASSPLRGDEAFF
>.|TRBV5-1|TRBJ2-1|.
TGCGCCAGCAGCTTGGTGGGGGGGCCCTACAATGAGCAGTTCTTC
CASSLVGGPYNEQFF
>.|TRBV11-2|TRBJ2-5|.
TGTGCCAGCAGCTTAGACCCTGGGACAGCGGGCGGGGCCCAGTACTTC
CASSLDPGTAGGAQYF
>.|TRBV6-6|TRBJ1-1|.
TGTGCCAGCAGTTATAACGGGGGTGAAGCTTTCTTT
CASSYNGGEAFF
>once|TRBV5-6|TRBJ1-2|.
TGTGCCAGCAGCTCTATCTTAGGCTACACCTTC
CASSSILGYTF
>.|TRBV7-6|TRBJ1-2|TRBD1
TGTGCCAGCAGCTTACACGGGACAGGGGGCTATGGCTACACCTTC
CASSLHGTGGYGYTF
>.|TRBV28|TRBJ2-3|.
TGTGCCAGCAGTTTCTCCCCCCGAGAGGCCACAGATACGCAGTATTTT
CASSFSPREATDTQYF
>.|TRBV6-1|TRBJ2-2|TRBD1
TGTGCCAGCGTTGACAGGGGGCTGGAAACCGGGGAGCTGTTTTTT
CASVDRGLETGELFF
>.|TRBV30|TRBJ1-2|TRBD1
TGTGCCTGGACGGGCGGGACAGGACTTAACTATGGCTACACCTTC
CAWTGGTGLNYGYTF
>few|TRBV9|TRBJ1-2|TRBD1
TGTGCCAGCAGCGCGACAGGGAACTATGGCTACACCTTC
CASSATGNYGYTF
>.|TRBV28|TRBJ2-5|.
TGTGCCAGCAGTCCGGCTGGGTCAGGGGAGACCCAGTACTTC
CASSPAGSGETQYF